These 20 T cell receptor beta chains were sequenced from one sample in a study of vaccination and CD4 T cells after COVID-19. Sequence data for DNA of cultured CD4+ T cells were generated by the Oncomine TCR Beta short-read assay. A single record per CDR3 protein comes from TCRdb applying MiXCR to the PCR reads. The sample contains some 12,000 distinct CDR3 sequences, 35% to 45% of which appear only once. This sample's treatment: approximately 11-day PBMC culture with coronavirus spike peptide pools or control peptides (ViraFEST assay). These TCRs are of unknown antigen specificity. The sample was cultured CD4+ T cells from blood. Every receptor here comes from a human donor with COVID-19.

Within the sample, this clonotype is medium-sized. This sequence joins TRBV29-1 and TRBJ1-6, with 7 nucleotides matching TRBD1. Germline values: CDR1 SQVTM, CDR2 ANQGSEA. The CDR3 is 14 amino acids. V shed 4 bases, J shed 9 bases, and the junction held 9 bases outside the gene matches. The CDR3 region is CSVATHGDSSPLHF. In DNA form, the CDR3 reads TGCAGCGTTGCGACCCACGGGGACAGTTCACCCCTCCACTTT.

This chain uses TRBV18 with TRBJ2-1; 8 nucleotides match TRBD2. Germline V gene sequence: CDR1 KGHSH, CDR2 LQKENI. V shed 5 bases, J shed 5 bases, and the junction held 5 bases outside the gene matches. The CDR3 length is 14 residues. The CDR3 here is CASSGTRADNEQFF. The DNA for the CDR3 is TGTGCCAGCTCAGGGACTAGGGCTGACAATGAGCAGTTCTTC. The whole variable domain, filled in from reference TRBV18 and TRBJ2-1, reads NAGVMQNPRHLVRRRGQEARLRCSPMKGHSHVYWYRQLPEEGLKFMVYLQKENIIDESGMPKERFSAEFPKEGPSILRIQQVVRGDSAAYFCASSGTRADNEQFFGPGTRLTVL.

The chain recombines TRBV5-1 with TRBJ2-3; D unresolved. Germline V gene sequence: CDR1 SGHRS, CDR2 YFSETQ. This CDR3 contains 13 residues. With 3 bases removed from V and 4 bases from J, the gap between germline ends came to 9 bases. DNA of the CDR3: TGCGCCAGCAGCTCGACGATGGCAGATACGCAGTATTTT. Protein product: CASSSTMADTQYF.

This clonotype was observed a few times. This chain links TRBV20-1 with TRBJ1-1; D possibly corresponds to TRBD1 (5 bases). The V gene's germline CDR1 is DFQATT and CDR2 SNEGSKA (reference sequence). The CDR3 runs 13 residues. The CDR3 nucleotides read TGCAGCCCAAGGAAGAGGACAAACACTGAAGCTTTCTTT. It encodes CSPRKRTNTEAFF.

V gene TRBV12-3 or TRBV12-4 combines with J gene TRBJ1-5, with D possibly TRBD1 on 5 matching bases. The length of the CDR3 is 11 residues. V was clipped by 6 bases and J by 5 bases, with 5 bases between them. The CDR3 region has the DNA TGTGCCAGCAGCAGGGATCAGCCCCAGCATTTT. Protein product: CASSRDQPQHF.

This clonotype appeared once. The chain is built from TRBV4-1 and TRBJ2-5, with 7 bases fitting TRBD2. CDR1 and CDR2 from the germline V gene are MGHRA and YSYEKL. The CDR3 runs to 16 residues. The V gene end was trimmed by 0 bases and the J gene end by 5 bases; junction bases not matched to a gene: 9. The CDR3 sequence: CASSQERTGGWETQYF. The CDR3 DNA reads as TGCGCCAGCAGCCAAGAACGGACCGGGGGGTGGGAGACCCAGTACTTC.

The CDR3 protein is CAWSNRQGKAQPQHF. The DNA of the CDR3 is TGTGCCTGGAGCAATAGACAGGGGAAGGCTCAGCCCCAGCATTTT. The chain links TRBV30 to TRBJ1-5; 8 nucleotides agree with TRBD1. Germline V gene lookup returns CDR1 GTSNPN and CDR2 SVGIG (reference sequence). The V and J ends lost 3 bases and 6 bases, in that order; junction bases with no gene match: 10. The CDR3 extends over 15 amino acids.

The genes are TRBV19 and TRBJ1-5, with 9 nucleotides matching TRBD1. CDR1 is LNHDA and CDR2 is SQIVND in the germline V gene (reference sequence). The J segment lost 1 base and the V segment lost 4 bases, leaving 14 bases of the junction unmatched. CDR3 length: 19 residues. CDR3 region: CASSSTRPDRGFSNQPQHF. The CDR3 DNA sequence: TGTGCCAGTAGTAGCACCCGACCTGACAGGGGGTTCAGCAATCAGCCCCAGCATTTT. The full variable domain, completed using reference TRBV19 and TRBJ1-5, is DGGITQSPKYLFRKEGQNVTLSCEQNLNHDAMYWYRQDPGQGLRLIYYSQIVNDFQKGDIAEGYSVSREKKESFPLTVTSAQKNPTAFYLCASSSTRPDRGFSNQPQHFGDGTRLSIL.

This CDR3 reads CASTLSGGVSGELFF. CDR3 coding DNA: TGTGCCAGCACCCTCTCAGGGGGGGTTTCCGGGGAGCTGTTTTTT. The gene calls are TRBV12-3 or TRBV12-4 and TRBJ2-2; D possibly uses TRBD1 or TRBD2 (7 bases each). V lost 7 bases and J 6 bases, leaving 18 bases between the germline ends. The length of the CDR3 is 15 residues.

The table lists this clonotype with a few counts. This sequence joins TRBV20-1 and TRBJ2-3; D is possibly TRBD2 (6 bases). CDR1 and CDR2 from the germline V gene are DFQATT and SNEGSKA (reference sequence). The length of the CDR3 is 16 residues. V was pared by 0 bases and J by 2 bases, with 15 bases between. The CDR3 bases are TGCAGTGCTAGAGATGTATTATTGGGACTCACAGATACGCAGTATTTT. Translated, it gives CSARDVLLGLTDTQYF.

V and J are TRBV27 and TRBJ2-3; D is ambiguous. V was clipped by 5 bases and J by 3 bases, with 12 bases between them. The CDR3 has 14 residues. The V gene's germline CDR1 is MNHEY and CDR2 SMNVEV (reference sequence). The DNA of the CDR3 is TGTGCCAGCAGTCCCGGGCGAAGGACAGATACGCAGTATTTT. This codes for CASSPGRRTDTQYF.

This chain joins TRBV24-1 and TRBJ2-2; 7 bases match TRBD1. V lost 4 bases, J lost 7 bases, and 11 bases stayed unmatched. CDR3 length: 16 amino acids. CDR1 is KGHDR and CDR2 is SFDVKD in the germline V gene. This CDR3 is CATSDPRQGPGGELFF. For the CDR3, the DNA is TGTGCCACCAGTGACCCACGACAGGGTCCAGGCGGGGAGCTGTTTTTT.

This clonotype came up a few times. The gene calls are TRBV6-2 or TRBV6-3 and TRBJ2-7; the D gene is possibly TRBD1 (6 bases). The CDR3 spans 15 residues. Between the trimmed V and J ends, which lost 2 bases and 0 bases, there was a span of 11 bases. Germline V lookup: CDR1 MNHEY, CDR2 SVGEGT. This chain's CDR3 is CASSYQQGFSYEQYF. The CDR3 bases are TGTGCCAGCAGTTACCAGCAGGGGTTCTCCTACGAGCAGTACTTC.

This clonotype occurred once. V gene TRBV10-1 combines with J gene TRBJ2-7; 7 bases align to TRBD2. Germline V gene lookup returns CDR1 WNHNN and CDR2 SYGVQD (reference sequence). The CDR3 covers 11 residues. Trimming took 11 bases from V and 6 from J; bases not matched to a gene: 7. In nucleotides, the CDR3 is TGCGCCGGGGGGGGACTCTGCGAGCAGTACTTC. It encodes CAGGGLCEQYF.

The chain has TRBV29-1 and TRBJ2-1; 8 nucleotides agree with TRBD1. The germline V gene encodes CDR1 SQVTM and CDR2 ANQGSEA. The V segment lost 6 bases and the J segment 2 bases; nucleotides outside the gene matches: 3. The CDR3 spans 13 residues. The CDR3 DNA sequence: TGCAGCGTGCACAGGGGGGCCTACAATGAGCAGTTCTTC. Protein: CSVHRGAYNEQFF.

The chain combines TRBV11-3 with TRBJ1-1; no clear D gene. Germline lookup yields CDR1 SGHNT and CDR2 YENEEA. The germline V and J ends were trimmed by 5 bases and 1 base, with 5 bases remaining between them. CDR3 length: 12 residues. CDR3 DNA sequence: TGTGCCAGCAGCAACGGGAACACTGAAGCTTTCTTT. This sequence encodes CASSNGNTEAFF.

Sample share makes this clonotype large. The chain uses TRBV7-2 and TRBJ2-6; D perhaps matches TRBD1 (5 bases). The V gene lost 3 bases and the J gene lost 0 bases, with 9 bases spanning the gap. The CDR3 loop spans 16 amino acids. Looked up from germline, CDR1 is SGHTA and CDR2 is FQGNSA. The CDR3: CASSFRAFSGANVLTF. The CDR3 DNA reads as TGTGCCAGCAGCTTCAGGGCGTTCTCTGGGGCCAACGTCCTGACTTTC. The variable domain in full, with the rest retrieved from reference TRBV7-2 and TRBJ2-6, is GAGVSQSPSNKVTEKGKDVELRCDPISGHTALYWYRQSLGQGLEFLIYFQGNSAPDKSGLPSDRFSAERTGGSVSTLTIQRTQQEDSAVYLCASSFRAFSGANVLTFGAGSRLTVL.

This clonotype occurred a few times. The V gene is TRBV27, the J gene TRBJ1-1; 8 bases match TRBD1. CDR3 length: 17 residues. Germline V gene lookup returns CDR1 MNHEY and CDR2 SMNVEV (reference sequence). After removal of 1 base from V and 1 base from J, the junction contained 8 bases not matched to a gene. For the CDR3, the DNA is TGTGCCAGCAGTTTATTCTCAGGGGGCAGGGGGAACACTGAAGCTTTCTTT. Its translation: CASSLFSGGRGNTEAFF.

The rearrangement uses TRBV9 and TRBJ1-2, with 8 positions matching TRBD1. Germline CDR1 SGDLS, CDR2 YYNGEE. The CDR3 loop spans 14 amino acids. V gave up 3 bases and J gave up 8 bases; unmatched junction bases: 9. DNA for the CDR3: TGTGCCAGCAGCGCAAGGACAGGGAAAATCGGCTACACCTTC. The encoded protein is CASSARTGKIGYTF.

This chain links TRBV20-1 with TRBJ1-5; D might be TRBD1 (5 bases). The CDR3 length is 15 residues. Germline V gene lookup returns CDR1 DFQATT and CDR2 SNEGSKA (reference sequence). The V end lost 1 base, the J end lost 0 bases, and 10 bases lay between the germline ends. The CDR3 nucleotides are TGCAGTGCTAGAGTGGCAGGGATTAGCAATCAGCCCCAGCATTTT. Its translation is CSARVAGISNQPQHF.